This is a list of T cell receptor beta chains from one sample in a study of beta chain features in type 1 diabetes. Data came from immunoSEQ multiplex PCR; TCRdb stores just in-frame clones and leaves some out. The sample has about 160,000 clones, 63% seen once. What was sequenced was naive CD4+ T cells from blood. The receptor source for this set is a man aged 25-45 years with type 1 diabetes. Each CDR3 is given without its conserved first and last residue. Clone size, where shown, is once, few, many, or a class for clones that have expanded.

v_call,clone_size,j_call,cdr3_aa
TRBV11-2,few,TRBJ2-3,ASSPQRGGLTDTQY
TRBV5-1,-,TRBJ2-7,ASSLQSIYEQY
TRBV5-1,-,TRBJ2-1,ASSLGGLTGPNEQF
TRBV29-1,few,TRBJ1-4,SVAAADEKLF
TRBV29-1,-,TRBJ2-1,SVAPGLLSGEQF
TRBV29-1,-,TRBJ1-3,SVSTGDTIY
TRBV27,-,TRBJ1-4,ASSVRTGSGMSQKLF
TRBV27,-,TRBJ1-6,ASTRVVGGSPLH
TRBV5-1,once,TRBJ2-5,ASSLVGPQETQY
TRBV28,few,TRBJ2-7,ASGRYEQY
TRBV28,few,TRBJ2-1,ASSPRSGGWEQF
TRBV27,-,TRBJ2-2,ASSPWGRNTGELF
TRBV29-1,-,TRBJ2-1,SVQEGGPTYNEQF
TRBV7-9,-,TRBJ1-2,ASSQQGAIGYT
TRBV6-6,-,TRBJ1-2,ASSRGTGNGYT
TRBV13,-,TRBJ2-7,ASSRNGEQY
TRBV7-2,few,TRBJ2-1,ASSTSGAGEQF
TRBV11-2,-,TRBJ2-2,ASSFQGHNTGELF
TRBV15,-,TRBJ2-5,ATSANRGGWETQY
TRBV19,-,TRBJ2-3,ASTLDRDSTDTQY
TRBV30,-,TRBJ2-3,AWSVGGGRTQY
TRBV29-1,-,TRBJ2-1,SVEGQRGDTMREF
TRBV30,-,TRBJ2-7,AWGSGTGNEQY
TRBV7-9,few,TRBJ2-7,ASSSGQGAGDEQY
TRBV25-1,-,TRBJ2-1,ASTGSAYNEQF
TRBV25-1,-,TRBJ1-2,ASGGIGYT
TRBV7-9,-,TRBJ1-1,ASSLAPVAGGYEAF
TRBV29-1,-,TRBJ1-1,SGELSTEAF
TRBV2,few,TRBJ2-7,ASTRDRDSYEQY
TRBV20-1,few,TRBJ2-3,SGMGGDTQY
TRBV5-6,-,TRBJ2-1,ASSLLGTSSYNEQF
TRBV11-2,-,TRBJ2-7,ASSPSMGVTYEQY
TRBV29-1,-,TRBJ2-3,SVLTAFGQKTDTQY
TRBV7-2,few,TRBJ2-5,ASSLAGRGETQY
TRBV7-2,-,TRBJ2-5,ASSFSGETQY
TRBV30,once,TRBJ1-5,AWSLPDQPQH
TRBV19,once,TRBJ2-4,ASRVGVLAKNIQY